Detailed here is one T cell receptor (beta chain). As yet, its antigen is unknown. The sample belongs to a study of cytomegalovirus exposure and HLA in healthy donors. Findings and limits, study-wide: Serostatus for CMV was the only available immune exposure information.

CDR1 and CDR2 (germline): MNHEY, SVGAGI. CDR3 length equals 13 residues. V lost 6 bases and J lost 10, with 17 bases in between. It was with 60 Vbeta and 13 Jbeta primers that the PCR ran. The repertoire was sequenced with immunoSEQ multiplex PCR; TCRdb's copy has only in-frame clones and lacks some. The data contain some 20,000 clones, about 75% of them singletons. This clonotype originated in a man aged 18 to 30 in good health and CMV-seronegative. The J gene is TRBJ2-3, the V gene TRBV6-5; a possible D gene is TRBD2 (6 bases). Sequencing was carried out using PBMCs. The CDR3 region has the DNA TGTGCCAGCAGAACGGGAGCGGCGGGTGCGCAGTATTTT. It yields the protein CASRTGAAGAQYF.